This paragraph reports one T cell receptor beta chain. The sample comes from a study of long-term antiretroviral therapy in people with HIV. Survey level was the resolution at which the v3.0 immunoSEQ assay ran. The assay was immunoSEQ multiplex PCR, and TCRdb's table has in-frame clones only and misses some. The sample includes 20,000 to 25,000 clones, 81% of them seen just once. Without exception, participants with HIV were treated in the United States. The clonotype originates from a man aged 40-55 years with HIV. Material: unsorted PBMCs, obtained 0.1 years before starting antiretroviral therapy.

The CDR3 region is CAGGTASSYNEQFF. The CDR3 DNA reads as TGTGCCGGCGGGACAGCGAGCTCCTACAATGAGCAGTTCTTC. V and J are TRBV2 and TRBJ2-1, with a weak D call TRBD1 (7 bases). Trimming stripped 11 bases from V and 0 bases from J, with 14 bases between. Germline CDR1 reads SNHLY; CDR2 reads FYNNEI. The CDR3 sequence is 14 residues long.